The next 19 T cell receptor beta chains were all read from a single sample in a study of blood T cell repertoires in COVID-19. The assay was immunoSEQ multiplex PCR, and TCRdb's table has in-frame clones only and misses some. Of around 120,000 clones listed, 90% are singletons. The sequenced sample was peripheral blood. The source of these receptors is a woman aged 60-75 years with COVID-19, enrolled during active disease.

The chain combines TRBV7-7 with TRBJ2-1; 10 nucleotides line up with TRBD1. Germline V CDR1 and CDR2: SSHAT, FNYEAQ (reference sequence). V shed 4 bases and J 6 bases; nucleotides not matched to a gene: 6. This CDR3 spans 15 amino acids. The CDR3 sequence: CASSSRTGGGNEQFF. DNA for the CDR3: TGTGCCAGCAGCTCCCGGACAGGGGGGGGCAATGAGCAGTTCTTC.

The rearrangement joins TRBV5-6 to TRBJ2-6; TRBD1 matches 7 bases. Germline values: CDR1 SGHDT, CDR2 YYEEEE. Losses at the gene ends were 7 bases for V and 0 bases for J; bases not matched to a gene: 13. The CDR3 extends over 18 amino acids. The CDR3 loop is CASHRRAGGPSGANVLTF. For the CDR3, the DNA is TGTGCCAGCCACCGACGGGCAGGGGGACCCTCTGGGGCCAACGTCCTGACTTTC.

This clone was recorded once. CDR3 nucleotide sequence: TGTGCCAGCAGCCAAGATAGTTACCAGGGGATTTCACCCCTCCACTTT. Protein product: CASSQDSYQGISPLHF. The chain carries TRBV4-2 and TRBJ1-6; maybe TRBD1 (6 bases). Germline loops: CDR1 LGHNA, CDR2 YNFKEQ. V lost 0 bases and J 9 bases, leaving 15 bases between the germline ends. The CDR3 spans 16 residues.

The chain links TRBV7-3 to TRBJ1-1; 7 bases are shared with TRBD1. Germline CDR1 SGHTA, CDR2 FQGTGA. V shed 4 bases, J shed 5 bases, and the junction held 16 bases outside the gene matches. This CDR3 is 17 amino acids long. The CDR3 coding sequence is TGTGCCAGCAGCTGGGATAAAGGGGGCGGTTCGGGGACTGAAGCTTTCTTT. This translates into CASSWDKGGGSGTEAFF.

The rearrangement uses TRBV7-2 and TRBJ1-2, with TRBD1 matching 8 bases. Trimming at V came to 2 bases and at J to 5 bases, leaving 10 bases not matched to a gene. Germline V gives CDR1 SGHTA, CDR2 FQGNSA. CDR3 size: 16 residues. The CDR3 region has the DNA TGTGCCAGCAGCTTAAAAACCAGGGGGCACGTTTATGGCTACACCTTC. This translates into CASSLKTRGHVYGYTF.

The chain combines TRBV27 with TRBJ2-5, with 11 bases matching TRBD2. The trim removed 8 bases at V and 2 bases at J, leaving 4 bases unmatched. Germline loops: CDR1 MNHEY, CDR2 SMNVEV (reference sequence). CDR3 length: 14 residues. In DNA form, the CDR3 reads TGTGCCAGCCGGGGACTAGCGGCACAAGAGACCCAGTACTTC. Amino acids: CASRGLAAQETQYF.

The V and J genes are TRBV11-1 and TRBJ1-2, with a weak D call TRBD1 (6 bases). V was shortened by 3 bases and J by 7 bases, with 12 bases between the two germline ends. CDR3 size: 13 residues. The germline gives CDR1 SGHAT, CDR2 FQDESV (reference sequence). CDR3 in amino acids: CASSFGGASGYTF. The CDR3 DNA sequence: TGTGCCAGCAGCTTCGGGGGGGCGAGTGGCTACACCTTC.

The V gene is TRBV18, the J gene TRBJ1-5; D ambiguous. Germline V gives CDR1 KGHSH, CDR2 LQKENI. The CDR3 has 12 amino acids. V was pared by 3 bases and J by 4 bases, with 4 bases between. This chain's CDR3 is CASSPENQPQHF. The CDR3 nucleotides read TGTGCCAGCTCACCGGAGAATCAGCCCCAGCATTTT. The full variable domain, rest sourced from reference TRBV18 and TRBJ1-5, is NAGVMQNPRHLVRRRGQEARLRCSPMKGHSHVYWYRQLPEEGLKFMVYLQKENIIDESGMPKERFSAEFPKEGPSILRIQQVVRGDSAAYFCASSPENQPQHFGDGTRLSIL.

The chain couples TRBV5-6 to TRBJ1-3; D gene unclear. The CDR3 contains 14 residues. Germline CDR1 SGHDT, CDR2 YYEEEE. Trimming took 0 bases from V and 3 from J, leaving 7 bases between them. CDR3 bases: TGTGCCAGCAGCTTGGCGTCGGGTGGAAACACCATATATTTT. Translation gives CASSLASGGNTIYF.

In this sample, this clone turned up a few times. This chain connects TRBV6-6 to TRBJ1-1; D uncertain. Germline V gene lookup returns CDR1 MNHNY and CDR2 SVGAGI (reference sequence). The germline V and J ends were trimmed by 7 bases and 8 bases, with 11 bases remaining between them. The CDR3 is 11 amino acids. Here the CDR3 DNA reads TGTGCCAGCACCCGACAATCAGAAGCTTTCTTT. This translates into CASTRQSEAFF.

The chain combines TRBV5-6 with TRBJ1-2, with 7 bases aligning to TRBD1. Unmatched junction bases numbered 10, after V lost 6 bases and J lost 5 bases. Germline V gene sequence: CDR1 SGHDT, CDR2 YYEEEE. The CDR3 length is 14 residues. CDR3 DNA: TGTGCCAGCACCCTGATTGGACAGGATTATGGCTACACCTTC. Amino acid sequence: CASTLIGQDYGYTF.

V gene TRBV30 combines with J gene TRBJ2-2; D is perhaps TRBD2 (7 bases). The CDR3 runs 13 residues. The germline V gene has CDR1 GTSNPN and CDR2 SVGIG (reference sequence). Between the trimmed V and J ends, which lost 4 bases and 6 bases, there was a span of 12 bases. The CDR3, as DNA: TGTGCCTGGACCCGCGGGGGCCCCGGGGAGCTGTTTTTT. This codes for CAWTRGGPGELFF.

The V gene is TRBV6-5, the J gene TRBJ1-3, with no clear D. Germline V CDR1 and CDR2: MNHEY, SVGAGI. The CDR3 loop spans 12 amino acids. V was clipped by 10 bases and J by 3 bases, with 10 bases between them. The CDR3 nucleotides read TGTGCCATCCTCGGGGTTGGAAACACCATATATTTT. It specifies CAILGVGNTIYF.

CDR3 in amino acids: CASSPVPGANYGYTF. CDR3 coding DNA: TGTGCCAGCAGCCCCGTCCCAGGGGCAAACTATGGCTACACCTTC. The chain employs TRBV11-2 and TRBJ1-2, with D perhaps TRBD1 (6 bases). Germline-derived CDR1 and CDR2 are SGHAT and FQNNGV. V was cut by 5 bases and J by 2 bases, with 15 bases left in between. This CDR3 is 15 amino acids long. Variable domain in full (rest from reference TRBV11-2 and TRBJ1-2): EAGVAQSPRYKIIEKRQSVAFWCNPISGHATLYWYQQILGQGPKLLIQFQNNGVVDDSQLPKDRFSAERLKGVDSTLKIQPAKLEDSAVYLCASSPVPGANYGYTFGSGTRLTVV.

The V and J genes are TRBV19 and TRBJ1-4, with D hard to call. Germline CDR1 LNHDA, CDR2 SQIVND (reference sequence). The CDR3 spans 17 residues. V lost 6 bases and J 4 bases, leaving 21 bases between the germline ends. The CDR3 sequence is CASRQERSGLINEKLFF. CDR3 DNA: TGTGCCAGTAGACAAGAACGTAGTGGGCTGATTAATGAAAAACTGTTTTTT.

The chain combines TRBV29-1 with TRBJ1-1; possibly TRBD1 for D (6 bases). Trimming took 6 bases from V and 6 from J, leaving 20 bases between them. The CDR3 has 14 residues. Looked up from germline, CDR1 is SQVTM and CDR2 is ANQGSEA. The CDR3 sequence is CSVLSQGHGAEAFF. As DNA, the CDR3 is TGCAGCGTCCTATCTCAGGGACATGGCGCTGAAGCTTTCTTT.

The chain couples TRBV5-6 to TRBJ2-2; D unclear. The V gene's germline CDR1 is SGHDT and CDR2 YYEEEE. The ends were cut back, 7 bases at V and 0 bases at J, with 13 bases in the middle. The CDR3 covers 15 residues. The CDR3 DNA reads as TGTGCCAGCGGTCTAACGGTTCCGAACACCGGGGAGCTGTTTTTT. Its protein is CASGLTVPNTGELFF.

The chain links TRBV6-5 to TRBJ2-5, with 13 bases fitting TRBD2. CDR3 length: 15 amino acids. Germline V gene sequence: CDR1 MNHEY, CDR2 SVGAGI. Unmatched junction bases numbered 5, after V lost 8 bases and J lost 2 bases. CDR3 sequence reads: CASRPLAGGQETQYF. The CDR3 DNA sequence: TGTGCCAGCCGACCACTAGCGGGGGGGCAAGAGACCCAGTACTTC.

This rearrangement joins TRBV4-3 to TRBJ2-7, with 7 bases identical to TRBD1. V trimming: 0 bases; J trimming: 3 bases; junction bases outside the gene matches: 5. Germline CDR1 is LGHNA and CDR2 is YSLEER. The CDR3 loop spans 15 amino acids. This CDR3 reads CASSQDQGVGYEQYF. The DNA of the CDR3 is TGCGCCAGCAGCCAAGATCAGGGGGTAGGCTACGAGCAGTACTTC.